These 13 T cell receptor beta chains came from one sample sequenced in a study of CD8 T cells in Susac syndrome. Reverse transcription of roughly 0.5 to 1 ug RNA was performed with random hexamers. TCRdb used MiXCR to reprocess the immunoSEQ multiplex PCR reads, holding one entry per CDR3 protein. The profile shows around 130,000 distinct CDR3 sequences, roughly 94% of them singletons. The sequenced sample consisted of CD8+ T cells from PBMCs. These receptors all stem from a human donor with Susac syndrome.

V is TRBV3-1 and J is TRBJ2-3; D gene ambiguous. V lost 0 bases and J lost 2, with 9 bases in between. The CDR3 is 15 residues long. Germline assignment: CDR1 LGHDT and CDR2 YNNKEL (reference sequence). DNA of the CDR3: TGTGCCAGCAGCCAAGAAGTAGATTACACAGATACGCAGTATTTT. Amino acids: CASSQEVDYTDTQYF.

The V and J genes are TRBV4-1 and TRBJ2-5, with D perhaps matching TRBD1 or TRBD2 (5 bases each). This CDR3 contains 15 residues. Per germline, CDR1 MGHRA and CDR2 YSYEKL. V shed 1 base and J shed 1 base, with 10 bases lying between them. CDR3 loop: CASSQGARGQETQYF. The CDR3 nucleotides read TGCGCCAGCAGCCAAGGGGCGAGGGGCCAAGAGACCCAGTACTTC.

The chain carries TRBV3-1 and TRBJ2-7; D might be TRBD1 (5 bases). CDR1 is LGHDT, CDR2 YNNKEL, per germline (reference sequence). Trimming removed 1 base from V and 2 bases from J, with 9 bases in between. The CDR3 runs 14 residues. This chain's CDR3 is CASSQVTGPYEQYF. In DNA, the CDR3 is TGTGCCAGCAGCCAAGTCACAGGACCCTACGAGCAGTACTTC.

This rearrangement joins TRBV4-2 to TRBJ2-5; TRBD1 matches at 9 bases. Germline-derived CDR1 and CDR2 are LGHNA and YNFKEQ. The CDR3 runs 15 residues. Trimming took 3 bases from V and 5 from J; bases not matched to a gene: 7. The CDR3 DNA sequence: TGTGCCAGCAGCCATTTTACAGGGGGCATGGAGACCCAGTACTTC. This codes for CASSHFTGGMETQYF.

The chain has TRBV20-1 and TRBJ1-1; 9 bases are a match to TRBD1. Germline V gene data show CDR1 as DFQATT and CDR2 as SNEGSKA (reference sequence). The ends lost 6 bases at V and 3 bases at J; junction bases unmatched: 14. There are 16 residues in the CDR3. The CDR3 DNA reads TGCAGTGCCCCTCCGGGACAGGGCGGGAAGGACACTGAAGCTTTCTTT. It translates to CSAPPGQGGKDTEAFF.

The chain has TRBV12-5 and TRBJ2-7; D is undetermined. CDR1 is LGHNT and CDR2 is FRNRAP in the germline V gene. The CDR3 runs to 14 residues. Trimming took 1 base from V and 0 from J, leaving 7 bases between them. The CDR3: CASGLDSRSYEQYF. In DNA form, the CDR3 reads TGTGCTAGTGGTTTGGACAGCCGCTCCTACGAGCAGTACTTC.

J is TRBJ2-5 and V is TRBV3-1; the D gene is possibly TRBD2 (6 bases). V was cut by 0 bases and J by 5 bases, with 10 bases left in between. Per germline, CDR1 LGHDT and CDR2 YNNKEL (reference sequence). The CDR3 loop spans 14 amino acids. CDR3: CASSQDRRGETQYF. CDR3 in DNA: TGTGCCAGCAGCCAAGATAGGAGGGGTGAGACCCAGTACTTC.

V usage is TRBV6-6 and J usage is TRBJ1-1; no clear D. Germline values: CDR1 MNHNY, CDR2 SVGAGI (reference sequence). The CDR3 runs to 13 residues. The V end lost 0 bases, the J end lost 5 bases, and 7 bases lay between the germline ends. In nucleotides, the CDR3 is TGTGCCAGCAGTTACTCAGTCTGGACTGAAGCTTTCTTT. It translates to CASSYSVWTEAFF.

The CDR3 DNA reads as TGTGCCAGCAGTTCACCGGACCAACTACTACTCTATGGCTACACCTTC. It specifies CASSSPDQLLLYGYTF. The V and J genes are TRBV6-5 and TRBJ1-2; D is undetermined. Germline assignment: CDR1 MNHEY and CDR2 SVGAGI. The ends were cut back, 4 bases at V and 4 bases at J, with 19 bases in the middle. This CDR3 is built from 16 residues.

The V and J genes are TRBV6-2 or TRBV6-3 and TRBJ2-1; a weak D match, TRBD2 (7 bases). The CDR3 has 15 amino acids. CDR1 is MNHEY, CDR2 SVGEGT, per germline. Trimming left V 2 bases short and J 3 bases short, with 11 bases between. Here the CDR3 DNA reads TGTGCCAGCAGTTACGGGGGGGCCATCTACAATGAGCAGTTCTTC. Its protein product is CASSYGGAIYNEQFF.

The chain combines TRBV11-2 with TRBJ2-1; TRBD2 aligns across 7 bases. Losses at the gene ends were 7 bases for V and 4 bases for J; bases not matched to a gene: 7. Per germline, CDR1 SGHAT and CDR2 FQNNGV. The CDR3 totals 14 residues. CDR3 coding DNA: TGTGCCAGCAACCCCGGACTAGGATACAATGAGCAGTTCTTC. Amino acid sequence: CASNPGLGYNEQFF.

The V and J genes are TRBV5-1 and TRBJ1-2; D not certain. Deletions cut 2 bases from V and 7 bases from J, with 18 bases between. The germline gives CDR1 SGHRS, CDR2 YFSETQ. The CDR3 is made up of 15 amino acids. CDR3 sequence reads: CASSFSSAESGGYTF. The CDR3 coding sequence is TGCGCCAGCAGCTTCAGTTCAGCGGAATCGGGTGGCTACACCTTC.

This clonotype was detected only once. The chain employs TRBV27 and TRBJ2-1; 13 bases are a match to TRBD2. Germline V gene sequence: CDR1 MNHEY, CDR2 SMNVEV (reference sequence). The V gene end was trimmed by 8 bases and the J gene end by 9 bases; junction bases not matched to a gene: 10. The CDR3 extends over 15 amino acids. In DNA form, the CDR3 reads TGTGCCAGCCGCCAACTAGCGGGGGGGCTCAGTGAGCAGTTCTTC. Its protein product is CASRQLAGGLSEQFF.